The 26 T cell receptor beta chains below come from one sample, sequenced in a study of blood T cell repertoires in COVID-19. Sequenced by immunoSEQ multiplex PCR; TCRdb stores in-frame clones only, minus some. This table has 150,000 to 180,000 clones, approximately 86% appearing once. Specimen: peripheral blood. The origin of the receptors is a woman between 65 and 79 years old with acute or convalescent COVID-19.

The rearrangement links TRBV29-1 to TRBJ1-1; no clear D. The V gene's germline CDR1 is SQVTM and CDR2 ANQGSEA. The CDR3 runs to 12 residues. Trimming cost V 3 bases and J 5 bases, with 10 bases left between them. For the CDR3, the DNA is TGCAGCGTTGAGGCTCGGGGTACTGAAGCTTTCTTT. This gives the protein CSVEARGTEAFF.

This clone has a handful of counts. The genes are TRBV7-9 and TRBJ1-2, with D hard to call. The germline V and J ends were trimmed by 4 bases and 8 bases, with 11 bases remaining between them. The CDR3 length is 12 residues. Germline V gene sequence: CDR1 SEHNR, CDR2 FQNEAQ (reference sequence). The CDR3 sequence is CASSWALGGYTF. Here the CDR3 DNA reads TGTGCCAGCAGCTGGGCATTGGGCGGCTACACCTTC.

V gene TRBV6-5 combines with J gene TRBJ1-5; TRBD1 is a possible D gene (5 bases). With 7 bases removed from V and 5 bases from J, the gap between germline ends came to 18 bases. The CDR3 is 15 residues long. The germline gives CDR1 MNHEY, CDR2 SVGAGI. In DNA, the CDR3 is TGTGCCAGCAACCCCCGACAGTCGTATCATCAGCCCCAGCATTTT. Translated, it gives CASNPRQSYHQPQHF.

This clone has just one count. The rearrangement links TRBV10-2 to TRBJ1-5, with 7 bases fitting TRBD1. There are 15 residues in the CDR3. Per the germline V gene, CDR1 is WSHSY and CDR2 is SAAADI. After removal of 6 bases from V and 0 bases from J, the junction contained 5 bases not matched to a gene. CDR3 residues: CASSQGEYSNQPQHF. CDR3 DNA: TGCGCCAGCAGCCAGGGGGAGTATAGCAATCAGCCCCAGCATTTT.

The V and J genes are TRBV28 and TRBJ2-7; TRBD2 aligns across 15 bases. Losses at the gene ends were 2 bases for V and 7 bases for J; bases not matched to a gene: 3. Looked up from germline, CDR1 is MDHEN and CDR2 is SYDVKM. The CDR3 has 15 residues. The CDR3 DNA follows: TGTGCCAGCAGTTTAGGACTAGCGGGGGGGCGGGAGCAGTACGTC. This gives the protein CASSLGLAGGREQYV.

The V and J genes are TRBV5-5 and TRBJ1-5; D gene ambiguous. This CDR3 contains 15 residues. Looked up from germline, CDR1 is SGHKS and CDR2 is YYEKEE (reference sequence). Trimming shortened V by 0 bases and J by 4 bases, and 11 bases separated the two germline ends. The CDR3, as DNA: TGTGCCAGCAGCTTGGAATTTGCGGAAAATCAGCCCCAGCATTTT. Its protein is CASSLEFAENQPQHF.

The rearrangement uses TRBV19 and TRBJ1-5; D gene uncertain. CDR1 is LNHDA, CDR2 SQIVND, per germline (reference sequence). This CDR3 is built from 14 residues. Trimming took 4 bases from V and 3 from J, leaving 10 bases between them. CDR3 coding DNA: TGTGCCAGTAGTAAAGGGAGTGTCAATCAGCCCCAGCATTTT. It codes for CASSKGSVNQPQHF.

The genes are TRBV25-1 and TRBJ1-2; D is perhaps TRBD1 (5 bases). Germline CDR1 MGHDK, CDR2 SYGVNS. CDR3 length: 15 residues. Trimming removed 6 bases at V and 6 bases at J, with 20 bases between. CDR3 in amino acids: CASSIKGLRSDGYTF. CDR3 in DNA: TGTGCCAGCAGCATAAAGGGGTTGAGGAGTGATGGCTACACCTTC.

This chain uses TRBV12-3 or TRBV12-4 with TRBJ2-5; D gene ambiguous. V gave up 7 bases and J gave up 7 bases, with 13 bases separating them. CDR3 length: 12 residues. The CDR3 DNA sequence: TGTGCCAGCAAAAATCCCTTCGGGACCCAGTACTTC. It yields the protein CASKNPFGTQYF.

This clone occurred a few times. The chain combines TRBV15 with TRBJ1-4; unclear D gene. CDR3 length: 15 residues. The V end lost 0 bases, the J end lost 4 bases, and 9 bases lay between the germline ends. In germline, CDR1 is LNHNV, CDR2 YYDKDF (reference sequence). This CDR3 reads CATSRDRGFNEKLFF. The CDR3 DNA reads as TGTGCCACCAGCAGAGATAGAGGCTTTAATGAAAAACTGTTTTTT.

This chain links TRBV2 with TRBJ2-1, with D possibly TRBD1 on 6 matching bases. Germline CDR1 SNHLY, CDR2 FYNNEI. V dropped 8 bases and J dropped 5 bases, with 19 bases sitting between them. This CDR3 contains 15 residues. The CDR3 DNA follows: TGTGCCAGCCGCGTACAGGGCCTCGGGGACAATGAGCAGTTCTTC. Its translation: CASRVQGLGDNEQFF.

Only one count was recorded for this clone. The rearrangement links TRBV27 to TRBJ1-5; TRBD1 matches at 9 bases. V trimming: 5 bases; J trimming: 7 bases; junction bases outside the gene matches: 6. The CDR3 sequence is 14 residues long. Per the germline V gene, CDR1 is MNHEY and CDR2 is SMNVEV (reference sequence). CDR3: CASSPWDREQPQHF. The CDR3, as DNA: TGTGCCAGCAGTCCATGGGACAGGGAACAGCCCCAGCATTTT.

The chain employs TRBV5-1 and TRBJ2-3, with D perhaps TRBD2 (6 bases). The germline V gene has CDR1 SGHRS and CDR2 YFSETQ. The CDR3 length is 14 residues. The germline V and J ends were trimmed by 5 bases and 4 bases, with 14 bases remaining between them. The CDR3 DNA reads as TGCGCCAGCAGAAATTTGGGGGGTTCAGATACGCAGTATTTT. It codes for CASRNLGGSDTQYF. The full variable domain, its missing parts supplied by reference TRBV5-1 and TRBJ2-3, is KAGVTQTPRYLIKTRGQQVTLSCSPISGHRSVSWYQQTPGQGLQFLFEYFSETQRNKGNFPGRFSGRQFSNSRSEMNVSTLELGDSALYLCASRNLGGSDTQYFGPGTRLTVL.

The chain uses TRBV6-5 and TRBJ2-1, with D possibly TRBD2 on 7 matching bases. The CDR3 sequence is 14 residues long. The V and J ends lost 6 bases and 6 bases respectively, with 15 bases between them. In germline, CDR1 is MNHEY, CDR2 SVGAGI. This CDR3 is CASSIRGGVNEQFF. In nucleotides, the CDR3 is TGTGCCAGCAGCATAAGGGGGGGGGTCAATGAGCAGTTCTTC.

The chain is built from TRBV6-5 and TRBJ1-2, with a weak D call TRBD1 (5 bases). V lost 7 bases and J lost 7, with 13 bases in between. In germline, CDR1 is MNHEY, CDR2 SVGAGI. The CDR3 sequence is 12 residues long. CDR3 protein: CASKRQGSGYTF. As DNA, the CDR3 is TGTGCCAGCAAACGGCAGGGTAGTGGCTACACCTTC.

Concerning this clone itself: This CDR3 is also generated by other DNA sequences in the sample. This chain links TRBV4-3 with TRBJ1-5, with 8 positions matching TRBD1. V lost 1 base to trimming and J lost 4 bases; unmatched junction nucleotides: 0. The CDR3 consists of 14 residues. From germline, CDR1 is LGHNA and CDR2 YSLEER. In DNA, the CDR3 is TGCGCCAGCAGCCAAGGGACAGGGAATCAGCCCCAGCATTTT. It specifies CASSQGTGNQPQHF.

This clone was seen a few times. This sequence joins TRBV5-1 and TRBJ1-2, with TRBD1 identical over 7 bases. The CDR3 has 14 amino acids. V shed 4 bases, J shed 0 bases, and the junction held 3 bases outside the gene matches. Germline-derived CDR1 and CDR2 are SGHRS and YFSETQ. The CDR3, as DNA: TGCGCCAGCAGCCCGGGACAGTCTAACTATGGCTACACCTTC. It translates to CASSPGQSNYGYTF.

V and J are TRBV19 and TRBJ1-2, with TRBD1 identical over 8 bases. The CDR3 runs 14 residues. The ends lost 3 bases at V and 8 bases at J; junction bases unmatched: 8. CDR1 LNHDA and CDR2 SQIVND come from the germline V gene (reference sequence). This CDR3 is CASSIDRGLGGYTF. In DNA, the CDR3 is TGTGCCAGTAGTATCGACAGGGGCTTAGGAGGCTACACCTTC.

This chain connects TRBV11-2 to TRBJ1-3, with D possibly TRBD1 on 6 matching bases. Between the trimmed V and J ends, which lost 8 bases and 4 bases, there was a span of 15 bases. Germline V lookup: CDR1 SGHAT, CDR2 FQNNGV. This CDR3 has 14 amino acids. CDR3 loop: CASGRGFSGNTIYF. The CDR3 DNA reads TGTGCCAGCGGCAGGGGTTTTTCCGGAAACACCATATATTTT.

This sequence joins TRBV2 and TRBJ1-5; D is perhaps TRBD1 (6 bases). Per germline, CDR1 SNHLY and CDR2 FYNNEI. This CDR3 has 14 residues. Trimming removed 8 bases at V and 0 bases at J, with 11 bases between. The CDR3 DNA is TGTGCCAGCCGTAGAGGGGGTAGCAATCAGCCCCAGCATTTT. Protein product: CASRRGGSNQPQHF.

The CDR3 region has the DNA TGTGCCAGCAGGCTTCCAGGGGGAGGTCAGCCCCAGCATTTT. Its translation: CASRLPGGGQPQHF. V is TRBV28 and J is TRBJ1-5, with TRBD1 matching over 7 bases. Trimming cost V 6 bases and J 6 bases; bases outside gene matches: 8. This CDR3 has 14 residues. Germline V gives CDR1 MDHEN, CDR2 SYDVKM.

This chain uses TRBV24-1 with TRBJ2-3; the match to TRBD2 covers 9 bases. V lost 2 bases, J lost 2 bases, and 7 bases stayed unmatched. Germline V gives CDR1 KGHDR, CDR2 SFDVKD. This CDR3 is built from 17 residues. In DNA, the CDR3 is TGTGCCACCAGTGATTGGTCTAGCGGGGAATACACAGATACGCAGTATTTT. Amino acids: CATSDWSSGEYTDTQYF.

The CDR3 region has the DNA TGTGCCAGCTCACTAGGACAGGGGATGAGCACTGAAGCTTTCTTT. Translation: CASSLGQGMSTEAFF. The V call is TRBV18, the J call TRBJ1-1; 9 positions agree with TRBD1. J lost 4 bases, V lost 4 bases, and 7 bases had no gene match. There are 15 residues in the CDR3. Germline loops: CDR1 KGHSH, CDR2 LQKENI.

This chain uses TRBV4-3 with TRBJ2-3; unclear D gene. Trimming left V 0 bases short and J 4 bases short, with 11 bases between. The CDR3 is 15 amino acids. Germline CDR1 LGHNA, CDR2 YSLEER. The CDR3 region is CASSQDLERSDTQYF. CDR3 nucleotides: TGCGCCAGCAGCCAAGATCTAGAGCGTTCAGATACGCAGTATTTT.

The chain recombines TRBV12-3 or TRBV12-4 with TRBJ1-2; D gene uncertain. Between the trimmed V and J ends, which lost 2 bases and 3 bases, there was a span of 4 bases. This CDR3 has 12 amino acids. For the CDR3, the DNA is TGTGCCAGCAGTTTACTAGACTATGGCTACACCTTC. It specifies CASSLLDYGYTF.

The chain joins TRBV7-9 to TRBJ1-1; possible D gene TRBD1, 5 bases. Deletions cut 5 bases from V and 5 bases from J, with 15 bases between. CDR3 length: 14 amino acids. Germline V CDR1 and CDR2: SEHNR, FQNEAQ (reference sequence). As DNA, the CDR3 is TGTGCCAGCAGCACCGCAGGGTCAAGAACTGAAGCTTTCTTT. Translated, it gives CASSTAGSRTEAFF.